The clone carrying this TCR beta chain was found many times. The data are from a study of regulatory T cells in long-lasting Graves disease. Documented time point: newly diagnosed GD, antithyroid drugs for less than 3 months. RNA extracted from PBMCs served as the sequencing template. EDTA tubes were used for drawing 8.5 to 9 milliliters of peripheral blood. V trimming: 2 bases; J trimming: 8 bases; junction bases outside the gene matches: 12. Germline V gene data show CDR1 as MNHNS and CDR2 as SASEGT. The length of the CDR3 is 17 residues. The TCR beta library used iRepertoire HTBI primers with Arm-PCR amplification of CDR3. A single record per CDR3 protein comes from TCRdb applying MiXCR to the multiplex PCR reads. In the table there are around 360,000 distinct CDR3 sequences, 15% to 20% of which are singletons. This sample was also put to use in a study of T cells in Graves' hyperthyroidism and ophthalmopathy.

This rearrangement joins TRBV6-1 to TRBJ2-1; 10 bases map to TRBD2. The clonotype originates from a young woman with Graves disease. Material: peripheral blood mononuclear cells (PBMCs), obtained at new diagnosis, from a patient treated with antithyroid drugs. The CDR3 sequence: CASSERSSGSFVDEQFF. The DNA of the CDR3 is TGTGCCAGCAGTGAAAGGTCTAGCGGGAGTTTCGTAGATGAGCAGTTCTTC.